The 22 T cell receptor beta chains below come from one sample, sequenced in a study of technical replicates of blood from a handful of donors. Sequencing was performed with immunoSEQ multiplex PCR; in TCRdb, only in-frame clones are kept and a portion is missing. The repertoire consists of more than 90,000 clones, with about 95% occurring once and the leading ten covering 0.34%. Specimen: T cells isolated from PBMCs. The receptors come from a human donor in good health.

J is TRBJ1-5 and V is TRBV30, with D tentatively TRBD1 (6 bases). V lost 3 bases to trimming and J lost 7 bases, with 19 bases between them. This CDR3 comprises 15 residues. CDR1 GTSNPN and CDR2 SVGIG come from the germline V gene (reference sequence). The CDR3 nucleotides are TGTGCCTGGAGGCCGGCAGGGATCAGGGGACAGCCCCAGCATTTT. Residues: CAWRPAGIRGQPQHF.

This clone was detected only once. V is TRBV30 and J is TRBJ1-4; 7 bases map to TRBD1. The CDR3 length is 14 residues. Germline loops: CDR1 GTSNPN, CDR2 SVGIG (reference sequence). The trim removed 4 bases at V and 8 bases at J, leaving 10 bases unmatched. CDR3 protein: CAWTDRVMDEKLFF. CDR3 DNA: TGTGCCTGGACCGACAGGGTAATGGACGAAAAACTGTTTTTT.

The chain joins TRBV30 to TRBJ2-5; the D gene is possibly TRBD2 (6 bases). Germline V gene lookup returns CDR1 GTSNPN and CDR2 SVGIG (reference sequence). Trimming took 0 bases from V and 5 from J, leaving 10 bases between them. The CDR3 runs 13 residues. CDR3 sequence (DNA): TGTGCCTGGAGTGTAACTAGCTTGGAGACCCAGTACTTC. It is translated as CAWSVTSLETQYF.

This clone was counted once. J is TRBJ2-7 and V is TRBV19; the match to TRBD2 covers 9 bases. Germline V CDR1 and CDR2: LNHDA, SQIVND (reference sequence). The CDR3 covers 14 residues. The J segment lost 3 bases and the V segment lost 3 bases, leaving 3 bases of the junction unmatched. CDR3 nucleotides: TGTGCCAGTAGTATCGGTAGCGGGAGCTACGAGCAGTACTTC. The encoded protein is CASSIGSGSYEQYF.

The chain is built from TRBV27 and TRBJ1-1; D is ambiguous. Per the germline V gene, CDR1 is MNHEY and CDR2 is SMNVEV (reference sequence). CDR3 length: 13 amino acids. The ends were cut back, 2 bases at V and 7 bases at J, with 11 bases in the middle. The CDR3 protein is CASSLRRLGEAFF. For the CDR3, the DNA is TGTGCCAGCAGTTTAAGGCGGTTGGGTGAAGCTTTCTTT.

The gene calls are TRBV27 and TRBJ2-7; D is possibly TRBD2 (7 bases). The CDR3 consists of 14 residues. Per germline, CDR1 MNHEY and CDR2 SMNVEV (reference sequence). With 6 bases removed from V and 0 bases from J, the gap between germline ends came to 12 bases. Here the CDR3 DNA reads TGTGCCAGCAGATGGGGGGGGCACTCCTACGAGCAGTACTTC. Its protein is CASRWGGHSYEQYF.

CDR3 protein: CASSLGLAGVAGELFF. The CDR3 DNA is TGTGCCAGCAGCCTTGGACTAGCGGGAGTGGCCGGGGAGCTGTTTTTT. The rearrangement uses TRBV4-2 and TRBJ2-2; 13 bases line up with TRBD2. This CDR3 is 16 amino acids long. Per the germline V gene, CDR1 is LGHNA and CDR2 is YNFKEQ. Germline trimming cut 4 bases from V and 6 bases from J; bases unmatched to any gene: 5.

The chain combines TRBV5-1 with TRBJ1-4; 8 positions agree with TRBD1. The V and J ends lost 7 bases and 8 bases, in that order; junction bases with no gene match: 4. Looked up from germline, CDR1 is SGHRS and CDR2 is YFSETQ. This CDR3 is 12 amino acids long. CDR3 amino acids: CASGTGGEKLFF. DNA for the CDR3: TGCGCCAGCGGGACAGGCGGCGAAAAACTGTTTTTT.

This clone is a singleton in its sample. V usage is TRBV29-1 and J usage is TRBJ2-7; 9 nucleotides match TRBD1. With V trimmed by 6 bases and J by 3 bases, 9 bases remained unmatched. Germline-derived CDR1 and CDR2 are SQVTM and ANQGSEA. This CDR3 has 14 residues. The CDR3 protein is CSVPMGQGIYEQYF. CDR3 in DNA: TGCAGCGTCCCAATGGGACAGGGAATCTACGAGCAGTACTTC.

The CDR3 reads CASWGGSGANVLTF. The CDR3 DNA reads as TGTGCCAGCTGGGGGGGCTCTGGGGCCAACGTCCTGACTTTC. The chain joins TRBV7-2 to TRBJ2-6; 7 positions agree with TRBD2. Trimming cost V 8 bases and J 0 bases; bases outside gene matches: 1. CDR3 length: 14 residues. Germline lookup yields CDR1 SGHTA and CDR2 FQGNSA.

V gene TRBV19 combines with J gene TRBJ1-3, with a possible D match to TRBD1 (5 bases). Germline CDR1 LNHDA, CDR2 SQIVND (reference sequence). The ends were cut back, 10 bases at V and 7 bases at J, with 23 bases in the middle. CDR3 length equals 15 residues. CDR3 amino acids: CAIQQDQGSRNTIYF. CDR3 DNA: TGTGCCATCCAACAAGATCAGGGTTCTCGGAACACCATATATTTT.

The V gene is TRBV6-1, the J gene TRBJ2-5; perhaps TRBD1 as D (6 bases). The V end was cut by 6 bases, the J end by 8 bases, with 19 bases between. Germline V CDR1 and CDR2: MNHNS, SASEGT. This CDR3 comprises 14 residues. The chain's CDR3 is CASRESGTPVTQYF. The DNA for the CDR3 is TGTGCCAGCAGAGAGTCTGGGACACCAGTAACCCAGTACTTC.

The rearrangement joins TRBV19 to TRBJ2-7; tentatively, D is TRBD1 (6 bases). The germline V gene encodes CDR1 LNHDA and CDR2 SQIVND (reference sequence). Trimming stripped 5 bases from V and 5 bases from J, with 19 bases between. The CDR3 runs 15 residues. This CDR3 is CASSLTGTTLDEQYF. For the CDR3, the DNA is TGTGCCAGTAGTTTAACCGGGACAACTTTAGACGAGCAGTACTTC.

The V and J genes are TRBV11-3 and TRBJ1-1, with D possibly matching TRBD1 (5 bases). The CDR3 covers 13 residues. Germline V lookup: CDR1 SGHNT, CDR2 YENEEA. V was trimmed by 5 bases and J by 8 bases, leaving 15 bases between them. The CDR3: CASSPETAPEAFF. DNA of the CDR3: TGTGCCAGCAGCCCGGAGACAGCCCCAGAAGCTTTCTTT.

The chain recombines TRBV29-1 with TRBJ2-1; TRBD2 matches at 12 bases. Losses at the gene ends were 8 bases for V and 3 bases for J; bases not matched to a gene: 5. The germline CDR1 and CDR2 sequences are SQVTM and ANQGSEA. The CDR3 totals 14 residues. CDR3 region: CSPRLAGVYNEQFF. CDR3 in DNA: TGCAGCCCCAGACTAGCGGGAGTCTACAATGAGCAGTTCTTC.

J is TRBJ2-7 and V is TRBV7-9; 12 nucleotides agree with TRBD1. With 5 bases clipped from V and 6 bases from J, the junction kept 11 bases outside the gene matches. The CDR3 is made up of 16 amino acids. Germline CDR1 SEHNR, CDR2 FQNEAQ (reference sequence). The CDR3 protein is CASSPTSGTGGFEQYF. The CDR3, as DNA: TGTGCCAGCAGCCCCACCTCCGGGACAGGGGGCTTCGAGCAGTACTTC.

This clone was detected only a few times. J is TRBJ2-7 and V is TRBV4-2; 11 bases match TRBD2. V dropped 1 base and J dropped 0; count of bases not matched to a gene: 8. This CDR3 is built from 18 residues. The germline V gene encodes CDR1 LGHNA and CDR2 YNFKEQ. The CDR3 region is CASSQGPSGRTSSYEQYF. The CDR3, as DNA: TGTGCCAGCAGCCAAGGCCCTAGCGGGAGGACTAGCTCCTACGAGCAGTACTTC.

This CDR3 reads CASSFLPGGPQYRGSSYEQYF. As DNA, the CDR3 is TGCGCCAGCAGCTTTCTCCCAGGAGGGCCCCAGTACAGGGGCAGCTCCTACGAGCAGTACTTC. This chain joins TRBV5-1 and TRBJ2-7, with D possibly being TRBD1 (7 bases). There are 21 residues in the CDR3. Trimming took 2 bases from V and 0 from J, leaving 30 bases between them. Germline assignment: CDR1 SGHRS and CDR2 YFSETQ.

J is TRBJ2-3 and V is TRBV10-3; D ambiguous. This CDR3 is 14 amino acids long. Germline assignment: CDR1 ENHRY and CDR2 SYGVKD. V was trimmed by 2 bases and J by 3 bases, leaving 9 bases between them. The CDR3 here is CAISETRITDTQYF. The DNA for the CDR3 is TGTGCCATCAGTGAGACTCGTATAACAGATACGCAGTATTTT.

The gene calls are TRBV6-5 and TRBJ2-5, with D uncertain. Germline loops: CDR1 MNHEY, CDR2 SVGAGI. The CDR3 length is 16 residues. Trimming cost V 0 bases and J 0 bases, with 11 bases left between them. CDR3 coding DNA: TGTGCCAGCAGTTACTCGAGATACTTAAACCAAGAGACCCAGTACTTC. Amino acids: CASSYSRYLNQETQYF.

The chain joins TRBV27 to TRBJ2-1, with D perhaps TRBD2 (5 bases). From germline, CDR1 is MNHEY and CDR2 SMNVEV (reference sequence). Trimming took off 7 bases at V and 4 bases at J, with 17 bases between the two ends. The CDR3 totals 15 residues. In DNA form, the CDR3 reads TGTGCCAGCAAACCCCCGCGAGGACTTTACAATGAGCAGTTCTTC. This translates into CASKPPRGLYNEQFF.

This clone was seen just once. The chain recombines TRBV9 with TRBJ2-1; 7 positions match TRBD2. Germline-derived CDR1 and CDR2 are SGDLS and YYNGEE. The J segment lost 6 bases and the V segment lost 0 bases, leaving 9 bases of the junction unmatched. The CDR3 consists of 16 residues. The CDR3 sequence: CASSVERGRAINEQFF. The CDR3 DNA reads TGTGCCAGCAGCGTAGAACGAGGGAGGGCCATCAATGAGCAGTTCTTC. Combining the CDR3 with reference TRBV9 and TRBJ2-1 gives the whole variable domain DSGVTQTPKHLITATGQRVTLRCSPRSGDLSVYWYQQSLDQGLQFLIQYYNGEERAKGNILERFSAQQFPDLHSELNLSSLELGDSALYFCASSVERGRAINEQFFGPGTRLTVL.